A single sample gave rise to the 24 T cell receptor beta chains below, sequenced in a study of technical replicates of blood from several donors. TCRdb's table, derived via immunoSEQ multiplex PCR, lists solely in-frame clones and lacks some. The sample shows 65,000 to 90,000 clones, 90% to 95% of them seen only once. Sequenced sample: T cells isolated from PBMCs. The receptor set was obtained from a human donor in good health.

The chain carries TRBV7-9 and TRBJ2-3, with 10 bases that match TRBD1. V trimming: 5 bases; J trimming: 6 bases; junction bases outside the gene matches: 17. The CDR3 totals 18 residues. CDR1 SEHNR and CDR2 FQNEAQ come from the germline V gene (reference sequence). In DNA form, the CDR3 reads TGTGCCAGCAGCCCGAAGCACGTCCGGGACAGGGGCGCGGATACGCAGTATTTT. Translating gives CASSPKHVRDRGADTQYF.

The chain joins TRBV11-2 to TRBJ1-4; D is possibly TRBD1 (5 bases). CDR1 SGHAT and CDR2 FQNNGV come from the germline V gene. The CDR3 has 16 amino acids. Trimming shortened V by 3 bases and J by 7 bases, and 18 bases separated the two germline ends. The CDR3 protein is CASSFQVSQGGEKLFF. The CDR3 region has the DNA TGTGCCAGCAGCTTCCAAGTAAGCCAGGGAGGTGAAAAACTGTTTTTT.

V usage is TRBV28 and J usage is TRBJ2-7, with TRBD2 identical over 13 bases. Unmatched junction bases numbered 5, after V lost 6 bases and J lost 0 bases. CDR3 length equals 16 residues. CDR1 is MDHEN and CDR2 is SYDVKM in the germline V gene. DNA for the CDR3: TGTGCCAGCAGCCCGGGACTAGCGGGATACTCCTACGAGCAGTACTTC. It encodes CASSPGLAGYSYEQYF.

As for this clone: The identical CDR3 is also encoded by other nucleotide sequences in the sample. J is TRBJ2-7 and V is TRBV5-6; no clear D. The CDR3 contains 14 residues. The V gene lost 2 bases and the J gene lost 0 bases, with 9 bases spanning the gap. Germline-derived CDR1 and CDR2 are SGHDT and YYEEEE. The CDR3 DNA reads as TGTGCCAGCAGCTTAACTTCCGGCTCCTACGAGCAGTACTTC. Residues: CASSLTSGSYEQYF.

This sequence joins TRBV7-9 and TRBJ2-5; the D is unclear. The CDR3 has 11 residues. Between the trimmed V and J ends, which lost 5 bases and 4 bases, there was a span of 5 bases. CDR1 SEHNR and CDR2 FQNEAQ come from the germline V gene (reference sequence). CDR3 bases: TGTGCCAGCAGCATGAGAGAGACCCAGTACTTC. This translates into CASSMRETQYF.

The chain carries TRBV28 and TRBJ1-1, with 9 nucleotides matching TRBD1. The V gene end was trimmed by 2 bases and the J gene end by 5 bases; junction bases not matched to a gene: 12. Germline V lookup: CDR1 MDHEN, CDR2 SYDVKM. This CDR3 is 17 amino acids long. The CDR3 bases are TGTGCCAGCAGTTTAAGACCCTGGACAGGGGCTTCTACTGAAGCTTTCTTT. This codes for CASSLRPWTGASTEAFF.

J is TRBJ2-7 and V is TRBV5-1; TRBD1 might be the D (5 bases). V was clipped by 4 bases and J by 3 bases, with 14 bases between them. This CDR3 has 14 residues. Germline V CDR1 and CDR2: SGHRS, YFSETQ. The DNA of the CDR3 is TGCGCCAGCAGCACAGGACCTCAAAACTACGAGCAGTACTTC. This encodes CASSTGPQNYEQYF.

This chain links TRBV29-1 with TRBJ2-1; 9 positions match TRBD2. The CDR3 has 13 amino acids. The germline V gene encodes CDR1 SQVTM and CDR2 ANQGSEA. Trimming at V came to 7 bases and at J to 7 bases, leaving 8 bases not matched to a gene. The DNA of the CDR3 is TGCAGCGCCCTGACTAGCGGTCCTAATGAGCAGTTCTTC. This sequence encodes CSALTSGPNEQFF.

The J gene is TRBJ1-2, the V gene TRBV11-2; D ambiguous. V lost 5 bases, J lost 8 bases, and 30 bases lay in between. The V gene's germline CDR1 is SGHAT and CDR2 FQNNGV. This CDR3 is built from 18 residues. In DNA form, the CDR3 reads TGTGCCAGCAGCGATTTCCGGGGAAACATGGCGGGTCTAGAGGGCTACACCTTC. Its protein is CASSDFRGNMAGLEGYTF.

This clone was seen a single time. This rearrangement joins TRBV9 to TRBJ2-3; D perhaps matches TRBD2 (7 bases). Germline loops: CDR1 SGDLS, CDR2 YYNGEE. V dropped 4 bases and J dropped 4 bases, with 16 bases sitting between them. This CDR3 contains 15 residues. The CDR3 sequence: CASSRLGGAADTQYF. The CDR3 DNA follows: TGTGCCAGCAGCCGCTTGGGGGGGGCGGCAGATACGCAGTATTTT.

V gene TRBV5-1 combines with J gene TRBJ2-3; the match to TRBD2 covers 11 bases. J lost 1 base, V lost 4 bases, and 2 bases had no gene match. CDR1 is SGHRS and CDR2 is YFSETQ in the germline V gene. The CDR3 consists of 15 residues. The CDR3 protein is CASSQTSGGTDTQYF. CDR3 bases: TGCGCCAGCAGCCAGACTAGCGGGGGCACAGATACGCAGTATTTT. The entire variable domain, with the rest obtained from reference TRBV5-1 and TRBJ2-3, is as follows: KAGVTQTPRYLIKTRGQQVTLSCSPISGHRSVSWYQQTPGQGLQFLFEYFSETQRNKGNFPGRFSGRQFSNSRSEMNVSTLELGDSALYLCASSQTSGGTDTQYFGPGTRLTVL.

The rearrangement links TRBV2 to TRBJ2-1; 10 positions agree with TRBD2. Germline values: CDR1 SNHLY, CDR2 FYNNEI. This CDR3 region has 14 residues. V lost 4 bases and J lost 9; bases outside the gene matches: 6. The CDR3 DNA is TGTGCCAGCAGTGGGGCTAGCGGGAGCAGTGAGCAGTTCTTC. Its translation: CASSGASGSSEQFF. The variable domain in full, completed from reference TRBV2 and TRBJ2-1, reads EPEVTQTPSHQVTQMGQEVILRCVPISNHLYFYWYRQILGQKVEFLVSFYNNEISEKSEIFDDQFSVERPDGSNFTLKIRSTKLEDSAMYFCASSGASGSSEQFFGPGTRLTVL.

The rearrangement links TRBV7-8 to TRBJ1-4, with D hard to call. CDR1 is SGHVS, CDR2 FQNEAQ, per germline. V lost 2 bases and J lost 3, with 13 bases in between. The length of the CDR3 is 16 residues. In nucleotides, the CDR3 is TGTGCCAGCAGCTTACTTCTATCCGCTCCTAATGAAAAACTGTTTTTT. Translation: CASSLLLSAPNEKLFF.

The rearrangement links TRBV19 to TRBJ2-7; 8 bases fit TRBD2. The V segment lost 2 bases and the J segment 5 bases; nucleotides outside the gene matches: 2. This CDR3 is built from 13 residues. The germline CDR1 and CDR2 sequences are LNHDA and SQIVND (reference sequence). The CDR3 coding sequence is TGTGCCAGTAGTATACTTAGCGGGGACGAGCAGTACTTC. This encodes CASSILSGDEQYF.

The rearrangement links TRBV7-6 to TRBJ2-7; TRBD1 matches at 8 bases. Germline CDR1 is SGHVS and CDR2 is FNYEAQ. J lost 5 bases, V lost 5 bases, and 5 bases had no gene match. CDR3 size: 13 residues. The DNA of the CDR3 is TGTGCCAGCAGCGCGCAGACAGGGGACGAGCAGTACTTC. Its protein is CASSAQTGDEQYF.

This rearrangement joins TRBV6-6 to TRBJ2-1; 10 bases align to TRBD1. The CDR3 length is 15 residues. The V segment lost 2 bases and the J segment 8 bases; nucleotides outside the gene matches: 6. Germline V gene sequence: CDR1 MNHNY, CDR2 SVGAGI (reference sequence). Here the CDR3 DNA reads TGTGCCAGCAGTTACCGGGACAGGGGTGGGGATGAGCAGTTCTTC. This translates into CASSYRDRGGDEQFF.

The chain recombines TRBV11-2 with TRBJ2-7, with D maybe TRBD2 (5 bases). Trimming removed 1 base at V and 1 base at J, with 11 bases between. Germline V gene data show CDR1 as SGHAT and CDR2 as FQNNGV. This CDR3 is built from 15 residues. The CDR3, as DNA: TGTGCCAGCAGCTTAGCACGGAGAGGGTCCTACGAGCAGTACTTC. It encodes CASSLARRGSYEQYF. The whole variable domain, remainder taken from reference TRBV11-2 and TRBJ2-7, is EAGVAQSPRYKIIEKRQSVAFWCNPISGHATLYWYQQILGQGPKLLIQFQNNGVVDDSQLPKDRFSAERLKGVDSTLKIQPAKLEDSAVYLCASSLARRGSYEQYFGPGTRLTVT.

The chain combines TRBV10-2 with TRBJ2-3, with 11 nucleotides matching TRBD1. Germline V gives CDR1 WSHSY, CDR2 SAAADI. The CDR3 is 17 amino acids. The trim removed 6 bases at V and 3 bases at J, leaving 11 bases unmatched. For the CDR3, the DNA is TGCGCCAGCAGGAAATCACCGGACAGGGGGCTGACAGATACGCAGTATTTT. Protein sequence: CASRKSPDRGLTDTQYF.

This chain uses TRBV30 with TRBJ2-7, with TRBD2 as a possible D gene (6 bases). The CDR3 has 12 residues. CDR1 is GTSNPN and CDR2 is SVGIG in the germline V gene (reference sequence). V shed 5 bases and J shed 6 bases, with 14 bases lying between them. CDR3 region: CAWASLASEQYF. The CDR3 DNA is TGTGCCTGGGCCTCACTAGCTAGCGAGCAGTACTTC.

The chain links TRBV5-4 to TRBJ2-1; 8 bases map to TRBD2. This CDR3 has 14 residues. Germline CDR1 and CDR2: SGHNT and YYREEE (reference sequence). The junction had 2 bases not matched to a gene; V was cut back by 0 bases and J by 6 bases. For the CDR3, the DNA is TGTGCCAGCAGCTTGGGTGCGGGGGGCAATGAGCAGTTCTTC. Translated: CASSLGAGGNEQFF. Full variable domain (missing parts from reference TRBV5-4 and TRBJ2-1): ETGVTQSPTHLIKTRGQQVTLRCSSQSGHNTVSWYQQALGQGPQFIFQYYREEENGRGNFPPRFSGLQFPNYSSELNVNALELDDSALYLCASSLGAGGNEQFFGPGTRLTVL.

This sequence joins TRBV19 and TRBJ2-2, with D possibly TRBD2 on 6 matching bases. The V end was cut by 6 bases, the J end by 1 base, with 21 bases between. The CDR3 sequence is 18 residues long. The V gene's germline CDR1 is LNHDA and CDR2 SQIVND (reference sequence). The CDR3 loop is CASRLSMGGAGNTGELFF. The CDR3 nucleotides are TGTGCCAGTAGACTTAGTATGGGCGGGGCAGGGAACACCGGGGAGCTGTTTTTT.

This sequence joins TRBV14 and TRBJ1-4; 11 bases map to TRBD1. Germline V gene lookup returns CDR1 SGHDN and CDR2 FVKESK. Losses at the gene ends were 0 bases for V and 10 bases for J; bases not matched to a gene: 4. CDR3 length equals 15 residues. The CDR3 sequence is CASSQDRDRGRKLFF. CDR3 coding DNA: TGTGCCAGCAGCCAAGATCGGGACAGGGGGAGAAAACTGTTTTTT.

This chain uses TRBV7-9 with TRBJ2-2, with D maybe TRBD2 (6 bases). Germline assignment: CDR1 SEHNR and CDR2 FQNEAQ (reference sequence). The CDR3 extends over 16 amino acids. V dropped 5 bases and J dropped 3 bases, with 16 bases sitting between them. The CDR3 DNA reads as TGTGCCAGCAGCCCAAGGGTAGGGACTGACACCGGGGAGCTGTTTTTT. Translating it yields CASSPRVGTDTGELFF. Drawing the rest from reference TRBV7-9 and TRBJ2-2, the complete variable domain is DTGVSQNPRHKITKRGQNVTFRCDPISEHNRLYWYRQTLGQGPEFLTYFQNEAQLEKSRLLSDRFSAERPKGSFSTLEIQRTEQGDSAMYLCASSPRVGTDTGELFFGEGSRLTVL.

The rearrangement uses TRBV19 and TRBJ2-7; 7 bases are shared with TRBD2. The CDR3 is 16 residues long. The germline CDR1 and CDR2 sequences are LNHDA and SQIVND (reference sequence). V shed 10 bases, J shed 6 bases, and the junction held 21 bases outside the gene matches. The CDR3 bases are TGTGCCACTAAATCTAGCGGAGGCCCTCTTGACGTCGAGCAGTACTTC. Residues: CATKSSGGPLDVEQYF.